One T cell receptor (beta chain) is described in this entry. The source of the sample is a study of blood T cell repertoires in COVID-19. The overall study: COVID-19 samples from acute and convalescent phases originated in the United States, Italy and Spain. PBMCs, B-cell-depleted T cells, or T cells were the source of the cDNA or gDNA that made up the material.

The CDR3 totals 13 residues. The germline V gene has CDR1 SGDLS and CDR2 YYNGEE. Trimming pared 0 bases from V and 10 bases from J, leaving 11 bases between. Measured with immunoSEQ multiplex PCR; TCRdb has only the in-frame clones, and not every one. The repertoire consists of around 180,000 clones, with 87% occurring once and the leading ten covering around 2.6%. The chain has TRBV9 and TRBJ2-1; maybe TRBD1 (6 bases). Sequenced input: peripheral blood. The receptor comes from a man aged 35-49 years with active or convalescent COVID-19. DNA for the CDR3: TGTGCCAGCAGCGTAGGTGGGACACAAGAGCAGTTCTTC. This codes for CASSVGGTQEQFF.